These 26 T cell receptor beta chains share one sample of origin, sequenced in a study of T cell changes during pregnancy in multiple sclerosis. Method: immunoSEQ multiplex PCR; TCRdb's copy keeps in-frame clones and lacks some. This repertoire shows approximately 64,000 clones, 92% found once; its top ten account for around 2.3%. The specimen comprised peripheral blood, sampled in the first trimester of pregnancy. The receptors stem from a female donor with multiple sclerosis, enrolled in a pregnancy study.

The V call is TRBV5-1, the J call TRBJ1-4; no clear D gene. V was trimmed by 0 bases and J by 7 bases, leaving 10 bases between them. The CDR3 has 14 amino acids. Germline values: CDR1 SGHRS, CDR2 YFSETQ. CDR3 sequence (DNA): TGCGCCAGCAGCTTGGGCACGGCGGGTGAAAAACTGTTTTTT. Residues: CASSLGTAGEKLFF.

The chain has TRBV27 and TRBJ1-3; possibly TRBD1 for D (5 bases). This CDR3 contains 14 residues. Germline CDR1 and CDR2: MNHEY and SMNVEV (reference sequence). Trimming removed 4 bases from V and 0 bases from J, with 7 bases in between. CDR3: CASSSTVSGNTIYF. CDR3 nucleotides: TGTGCCAGCAGTTCGACAGTCTCTGGAAACACCATATATTTT.

The gene calls are TRBV6-6 and TRBJ1-1; 8 bases are a match to TRBD1. The CDR3 contains 16 residues. Per the germline V gene, CDR1 is MNHNY and CDR2 is SVGAGI (reference sequence). V lost 4 bases, J lost 1 base, and 8 bases stayed unmatched. CDR3 DNA: TGTGCCAGCAGTTTGAAAACCGGGACAGGGAACACTGAAGCTTTCTTT. As protein: CASSLKTGTGNTEAFF.

This CDR3 reads CASSLTLAGGHEQYF. The CDR3 nucleotides read TGTGCCAGCAGCTTAACCCTAGCGGGAGGCCACGAGCAGTACTTC. The J gene is TRBJ2-7, the V gene TRBV7-2; TRBD2 matches 11 bases. The V gene end was trimmed by 2 bases and the J gene end by 5 bases; junction bases not matched to a gene: 5. Germline values: CDR1 SGHTA, CDR2 FQGNSA. The CDR3 has 15 amino acids.

The chain is built from TRBV6-5 and TRBJ2-3; maybe TRBD2 (5 bases). The V end lost 6 bases, the J end lost 3 bases, and 16 bases lay between the germline ends. The CDR3 consists of 15 residues. CDR1 and CDR2 from the germline V gene are MNHEY and SVGAGI. The CDR3 protein is CASRETTRSTDTQYF. CDR3 sequence (DNA): TGTGCCAGCAGGGAAACAACTAGATCGACAGATACGCAGTATTTT.

The rearrangement uses TRBV5-6 and TRBJ2-7; TRBD1 agrees at 11 bases. V trimming: 6 bases; J trimming: 5 bases; junction bases outside the gene matches: 16. CDR1 and CDR2 from the germline V gene are SGHDT and YYEEEE. The CDR3 extends over 17 amino acids. Here the CDR3 DNA reads TGTGCCAGCACTCCGGGTGGGGGGACAGGGGGATTACACGAGCAGTACTTC. It encodes CASTPGGGTGGLHEQYF. The full variable domain, its missing parts supplied by reference TRBV5-6 and TRBJ2-7, is DAGVTQSPTHLIKTRGQQVTLRCSPKSGHDTVSWYQQALGQGPQFIFQYYEEEERQRGNFPDRFSGHQFPNYSSELNVNALLLGDSALYLCASTPGGGTGGLHEQYFGPGTRLTVT.

This sequence joins TRBV5-8 and TRBJ2-1; 8 bases align to TRBD1. Germline values: CDR1 SGHTS, CDR2 YDEGEE. The V and J ends lost 5 bases and 1 base, in that order; junction bases with no gene match: 8. CDR3 length: 16 residues. The CDR3 DNA reads TGTGCCAGCAGACCATCTACAGGGGGATCCTACAATGAGCAGTTCTTC. This translates into CASRPSTGGSYNEQFF.

The rearrangement joins TRBV7-9 to TRBJ2-7, with D tentatively TRBD1 (6 bases). V was shortened by 4 bases and J by 0 bases, with 10 bases between the two germline ends. This CDR3 has 14 residues. In germline, CDR1 is SEHNR, CDR2 FQNEAQ (reference sequence). The CDR3 DNA reads as TGTGCCAGCAGCTCCCGGGACACCTCCTACGAGCAGTACTTC. It yields the protein CASSSRDTSYEQYF. Full variable domain (outside the CDR3, taken from reference TRBV7-9 and TRBJ2-7): DTGVSQNPRHKITKRGQNVTFRCDPISEHNRLYWYRQTLGQGPEFLTYFQNEAQLEKSRLLSDRFSAERPKGSFSTLEIQRTEQGDSAMYLCASSSRDTSYEQYFGPGTRLTVT.

The rearrangement joins TRBV2 to TRBJ2-7; D might be TRBD1 (5 bases). Trimming took off 6 bases at V and 0 bases at J, with 12 bases between the two ends. Germline lookup yields CDR1 SNHLY and CDR2 FYNNEI. CDR3 length: 14 amino acids. CDR3 DNA: TGTGCCAGCAGGTGGACACCAAGCTCCTACGAGCAGTACTTC. Amino acids: CASRWTPSSYEQYF. The variable domain in full, completed from reference TRBV2 and TRBJ2-7, reads EPEVTQTPSHQVTQMGQEVILRCVPISNHLYFYWYRQILGQKVEFLVSFYNNEISEKSEIFDDQFSVERPDGSNFTLKIRSTKLEDSAMYFCASRWTPSSYEQYFGPGTRLTVT.

In this sample, this clone turned up many times. The chain has TRBV15 and TRBJ1-4, with 7 bases that match TRBD1. The CDR3 spans 16 residues. The germline V gene has CDR1 LNHNV and CDR2 YYDKDF (reference sequence). With V trimmed by 1 base and J by 4 bases, 6 bases remained unmatched. The DNA for the CDR3 is TGTGCCACCAGCAGAGGACGACAGGGCGGTAATGAAAAACTGTTTTTT. Translating it yields CATSRGRQGGNEKLFF. The whole variable domain, remainder taken from reference TRBV15 and TRBJ1-4, is DAMVIQNPRYQVTQFGKPVTLSCSQTLNHNVMYWYQQKSSQAPKLLFHYYDKDFNNEADTPDNFQSRRPNTSFCFLDIRSPGLGDTAMYLCATSRGRQGGNEKLFFGSGTQLSVL.

The chain carries TRBV11-3 and TRBJ2-1, with 9 bases identical to TRBD2. Germline-derived CDR1 and CDR2 are SGHNT and YENEEA. Germline trimming cut 5 bases from V and 2 bases from J; bases unmatched to any gene: 7. This CDR3 has 16 amino acids. Here the CDR3 DNA reads TGTGCCAGCAGCCCTCGCGCTAGCGGGGCCTACAATGAGCAGTTCTTC. Protein sequence: CASSPRASGAYNEQFF.

This clone is judged medium-sized. The rearrangement uses TRBV29-1 and TRBJ2-1, with 7 bases matching TRBD2. The CDR3 runs to 14 residues. V lost 4 bases, J lost 2 bases, and 5 bases stayed unmatched. Germline-derived CDR1 and CDR2 are SQVTM and ANQGSEA. The DNA of the CDR3 is TGCAGCGTTGGACTAGCCGACACCTACAATGAGCAGTTCTTC. Amino acid sequence: CSVGLADTYNEQFF.

The rearrangement joins TRBV19 to TRBJ2-5, with unresolved D. CDR1 is LNHDA, CDR2 SQIVND, per germline (reference sequence). V was cut by 5 bases and J by 1 base, with 8 bases left in between. The CDR3 sequence is 13 residues long. In DNA form, the CDR3 reads TGTGCCAGTAGTTCACTACTCCAAGAGACCCAGTACTTC. This sequence encodes CASSSLLQETQYF.

J is TRBJ1-1 and V is TRBV6-6, with D unresolved. V lost 3 bases, J lost 5 bases, and 16 bases lay in between. The CDR3 sequence is 15 residues long. CDR1 is MNHNY and CDR2 is SVGAGI in the germline V gene (reference sequence). CDR3 nucleotides: TGTGCCAGCAGTTATCAGGATCCGGGAAGGACTGAAGCTTTCTTT. Its protein product is CASSYQDPGRTEAFF.

The chain combines TRBV7-9 with TRBJ1-4; D unclear. The V and J ends lost 1 base and 7 bases respectively, with 10 bases between them. The CDR3 is made up of 14 amino acids. Germline V lookup: CDR1 SEHNR, CDR2 FQNEAQ (reference sequence). The CDR3 DNA sequence: TGTGCCAGCAGCTTAGAAGGGAGCGGTGAAAAACTGTTTTTT. This gives the protein CASSLEGSGEKLFF.

The rearrangement links TRBV12-2 to TRBJ2-5; the DNA was not compared with TRBD1, the D call given in the table. TRBV12-2 is recorded as a pseudogene. The CDR3 is 15 residues long. CDR3 amino acids: CASRRDRGSGSTQYF. The CDR3 nucleotides are TGTGCAAGTCGGCGAGACAGGGGGTCGGGGAGTACCCAGTACTTC.

The V call is TRBV29-1, the J call TRBJ2-7, with D possibly TRBD1 on 5 matching bases. V dropped 2 bases and J dropped 1 base, with 9 bases sitting between them. The CDR3 extends over 13 amino acids. From germline, CDR1 is SQVTM and CDR2 ANQGSEA. In nucleotides, the CDR3 is TGCAGCGTTGAACTGGCAGGGTCCTACGAGCAGTACTTC. Amino acid sequence: CSVELAGSYEQYF.

The chain carries TRBV7-2 and TRBJ1-2; no definite D call. From germline, CDR1 is SGHTA and CDR2 FQGNSA. The V end lost 1 base, the J end lost 8 bases, and 11 bases lay between the germline ends. This CDR3 comprises 13 residues. The CDR3 here is CASSLVLGGGYTF. The CDR3 region has the DNA TGTGCCAGCAGCTTAGTTCTGGGAGGGGGCTACACCTTC.

J is TRBJ2-7 and V is TRBV7-6; 7 bases map to TRBD2. The germline gives CDR1 SGHVS, CDR2 FNYEAQ. J gave up 1 base and V 5 bases, and 20 bases lay outside the gene matches. The CDR3 totals 19 residues. This CDR3 reads CASSPQGRAARELSYEQYF. Here the CDR3 DNA reads TGTGCCAGCAGCCCCCAAGGGCGGGCGGCGCGGGAGCTATCCTACGAGCAGTACTTC. The variable domain in full, with the rest retrieved from reference TRBV7-6 and TRBJ2-7, is GAGVSQSPRYKVTKRGQDVALRCDPISGHVSLYWYRQALGQGPEFLTYFNYEAQQDKSGLPNDRFSAERPEGSISTLTIQRTEQRDSAMYRCASSPQGRAARELSYEQYFGPGTRLTVT.

This chain connects TRBV5-4 to TRBJ1-2; D ambiguous. The CDR3 has 14 amino acids. Trimming took 3 bases from V and 4 from J, leaving 13 bases between them. The germline CDR1 and CDR2 sequences are SGHNT and YYREEE (reference sequence). The CDR3 DNA sequence: TGTGCCAGCAGCTCCCCTGGGGAGGGCTATGGCTACACCTTC. This sequence encodes CASSSPGEGYGYTF.

The rearrangement joins TRBV29-1 to TRBJ2-1; 7 bases align to TRBD2. The germline V gene has CDR1 SQVTM and CDR2 ANQGSEA. The CDR3 is 13 amino acids. V shed 3 bases, J shed 4 bases, and the junction held 3 bases outside the gene matches. The CDR3 is CSVDRTSYNEQFF. The DNA of the CDR3 is TGCAGCGTTGATAGGACTAGTTACAATGAGCAGTTCTTC.

The V gene is TRBV6-5, the J gene TRBJ2-1, with 9 nucleotides matching TRBD2. Germline V gene sequence: CDR1 MNHEY, CDR2 SVGAGI. This CDR3 contains 14 residues. Unmatched junction bases numbered 11, after V lost 8 bases and J lost 9 bases. CDR3 in amino acids: CASLREGPGGEQFF. The CDR3 nucleotides are TGTGCCAGCTTGCGGGAGGGCCCCGGCGGTGAGCAGTTCTTC.

J is TRBJ2-5 and V is TRBV5-1; D is unresolved. The germline gives CDR1 SGHRS, CDR2 YFSETQ. Between the trimmed V and J ends, which lost 4 bases and 5 bases, there was a span of 18 bases. CDR3 size: 15 residues. CDR3 sequence reads: CASSVSPTNRETQYF. CDR3 bases: TGCGCCAGCAGCGTCTCCCCCACCAACCGGGAGACCCAGTACTTC.

The chain joins TRBV19 to TRBJ1-1; TRBD1 agrees at 8 bases. CDR1 is LNHDA, CDR2 SQIVND, per germline (reference sequence). J was trimmed by 0 bases and V by 6 bases; bases with no gene match: 3. This CDR3 is 14 amino acids long. Here the CDR3 DNA reads TGTGCCAGTAGGTGGACAGGGATGAACACTGAAGCTTTCTTT. It specifies CASRWTGMNTEAFF.

This clone was seen just once. The J gene is TRBJ2-7, the V gene TRBV10-3, with 11 bases aligning to TRBD1. Germline CDR1 reads ENHRY; CDR2 reads SYGVKD. CDR3 length: 14 amino acids. V was pared by 6 bases and J by 3 bases, with 4 bases of the junction left unmatched. The CDR3 loop reads CAIRPGQGGYEQYF. In DNA, the CDR3 is TGTGCCATCAGGCCGGGACAGGGGGGCTACGAGCAGTACTTC.

V gene TRBV7-9 combines with J gene TRBJ2-5; TRBD2 might be the D (6 bases). CDR3 length equals 18 residues. CDR1 SEHNR and CDR2 FQNEAQ come from the germline V gene (reference sequence). V lost 4 bases to trimming and J lost 6 bases, with 27 bases between them. In DNA, the CDR3 is TGTGCCAGCAGCTATGGGCCTAACCTTGGGGGGTTTGCCCAGACCCAGTACTTC. As protein: CASSYGPNLGGFAQTQYF.